This is a list of T cell receptor beta chains from one sample in a study of blood T cell repertoires in COVID-19. Profiled with immunoSEQ multiplex PCR; TCRdb holds only in-frame clones, not every one. The table includes roughly 100,000 clones, over 80% detected once. The sample was peripheral blood. Receptors originate from a man older than 75 with acute or convalescent COVID-19. The CDR3 runs from the conserved cysteine through the conserved F or W. A D gene is named only where the DNA matches it firmly. Size tells how often a clone was seen (once, few, many) or the class of an expanded clone, and some rows leave it out.

d_call	v_call	j_call	cdr3_length	clone_size	cdr3_nt	cdr3_aa
TRBD2	TRBV6-5	TRBJ2-1	15	once	TGTGCCAGCAGTTACACCGGACTAGCGGGGCTCGAGCAGTTCTTC	CASSYTGLAGLEQFF
.	TRBV15	TRBJ2-7	13	.	TGTGCCACCAGAGACGGGGGAGTCCACGAGCAGTACTTC	CATRDGGVHEQYF
.	TRBV6-5	TRBJ1-2	14	.	TGTGCCAGCAGTTCGGCAGGAGGAGACTATGGCTACACCTTC	CASSSAGGDYGYTF
TRBD1	TRBV9	TRBJ1-1	14	once	TGTGCCAGCACTAGGGGGCATAGGAACACTGAAGCTTTCTTT	CASTRGHRNTEAFF
TRBD1	TRBV19	TRBJ1-2	14	few	TGTGCCAGTAGTGCCAGGGACAGGGTAAGAGGCTACACCTTC	CASSARDRVRGYTF
.	TRBV30	TRBJ2-3	11	.	TGTGCCTGGAGTCAGGGAAATACGCAGTATTTT	CAWSQGNTQYF
TRBD2	TRBV4-3	TRBJ2-2	18	few	TGCGCCAGCAGCCAAGAGGGTCGGGGACTAGCGGGGAGAGAGGAGCTGTTTTTT	CASSQEGRGLAGREELFF
.	TRBV6-5	TRBJ2-7	15	.	TGTGCCAGCAGTTACCGCGGGACAGATACCTACGAGCAGTACTTC	CASSYRGTDTYEQYF
TRBD2	TRBV7-6	TRBJ2-5	15	few	TGTGCCAGCAGCTTCGACGTCCCTAGCGGAGAGACCCAGTACTTC	CASSFDVPSGETQYF
TRBD1	TRBV5-5	TRBJ1-1	13	.	TGTGCCAGCAGCTTTCCGGGACAGGGTAAAGCTTTCTTT	CASSFPGQGKAFF
.	TRBV11-2	TRBJ2-7	14	once	TGTGCCAGCGTAGGGCGGGGACGGTCCTACGAGCAGTACTTC	CASVGRGRSYEQYF
TRBD1	TRBV6-5	TRBJ1-1	14	.	TGTGCCAGCAGACCTACAGGGGACGACACTGAAGCTTTCTTT	CASRPTGDDTEAFF
.	TRBV6-5	TRBJ2-3	13	.	TGTGCCAGCAGTTACGGGGAGCCGTGGCCGCAGTATTTT	CASSYGEPWPQYF
.	TRBV19	TRBJ2-2	14	.	TGTGCCAGTAGTATTCAGGTTAACACCGGGGAGCTGTTTTTT	CASSIQVNTGELFF
TRBD1	TRBV28	TRBJ2-7	16	.	TGTGCCAGCAGTTCTTCCGGGACAGGGGTCCCCTACGAGCAGTACTTC	CASSSSGTGVPYEQYF